This T cell receptor beta chain was documented in a study of post-analysis software for immune sequencing data. Trimming stripped 4 bases from V and 4 bases from J, with 16 bases between. The CDR3 extends over 15 amino acids. In germline, CDR1 is SEHNR, CDR2 FQNEAQ (reference sequence). A word on this clonotype: Its antigen is unknown.

Study-level findings and limits: TRBV segments more frequent in patients than in controls numbered roughly 5 and included TRBV5-6, TRBV5-1 and TRBV20-1. Strong co-clustering by F measure was seen for same-batch samples.

The library was made from cDNA and included unique molecular identifiers. There were about 1 to 10 million T cells, and some 500,000 cDNA molecules came from them. TCRdb reprocessed the PCR reads via MiXCR and lists one record per CDR3 protein. In the table there are 820,000 or so distinct CDR3 sequences, about 57% of which are singletons. The TCR comes from a girl aged 5-17 years with multiple sclerosis. What was sequenced was blood. This chain joins TRBV7-9 and TRBJ1-2; a weak D match, TRBD1 (5 bases). CDR3 protein: CASSSPARAGYGYTF. CDR3 bases: TGTGCCAGCAGCTCCCCGGCCAGGGCGGGCTATGGCTACACCTTC. Full variable domain (remainder filled in from reference TRBV7-9 and TRBJ1-2): DTGVSQNPRHKITKRGQNVTFRCDPISEHNRLYWYRQTLGQGPEFLTYFQNEAQLEKSRLLSDRFSAERPKGSFSTLEIQRTEQGDSAMYLCASSSPARAGYGYTFGSGTRLTVV.